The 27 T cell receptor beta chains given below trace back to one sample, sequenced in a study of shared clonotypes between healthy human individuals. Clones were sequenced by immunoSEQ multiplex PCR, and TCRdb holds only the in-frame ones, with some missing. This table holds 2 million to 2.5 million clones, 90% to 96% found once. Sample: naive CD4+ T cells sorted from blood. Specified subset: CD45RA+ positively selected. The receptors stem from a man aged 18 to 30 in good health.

The CDR3 bases are TGTGCCAGCAGCCCCCAGGGGGGCTCTGGAAACACCATATATTTT. Protein: CASSPQGGSGNTIYF. The rearrangement links TRBV7-3 to TRBJ1-3, with 7 positions matching TRBD1. Trimming removed 5 bases from V and 0 bases from J; junction bases left unmatched: 4. The CDR3 has 15 residues. CDR1 and CDR2 (germline): SGHTA, FQGTGA.

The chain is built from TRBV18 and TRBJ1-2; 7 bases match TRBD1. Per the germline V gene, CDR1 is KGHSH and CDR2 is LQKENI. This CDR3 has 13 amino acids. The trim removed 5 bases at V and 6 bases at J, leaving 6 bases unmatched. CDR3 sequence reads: CASSADREDGYTF. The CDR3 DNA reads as TGTGCCAGCTCAGCAGACAGGGAGGATGGCTACACCTTC.

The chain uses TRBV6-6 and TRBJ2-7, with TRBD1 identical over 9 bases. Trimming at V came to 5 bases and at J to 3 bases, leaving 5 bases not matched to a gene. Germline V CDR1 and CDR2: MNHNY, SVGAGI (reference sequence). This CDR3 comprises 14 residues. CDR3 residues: CASSTRDRVYEQYF. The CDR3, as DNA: TGTGCCAGCAGTACTCGGGACAGGGTCTACGAGCAGTACTTC.

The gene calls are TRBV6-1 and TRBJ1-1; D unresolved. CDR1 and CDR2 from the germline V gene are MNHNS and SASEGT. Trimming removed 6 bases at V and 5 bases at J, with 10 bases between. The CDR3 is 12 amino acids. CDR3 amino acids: CASSAAPTEAFF. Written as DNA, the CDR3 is TGTGCCAGCAGCGCCGCCCCGACTGAAGCTTTCTTT.

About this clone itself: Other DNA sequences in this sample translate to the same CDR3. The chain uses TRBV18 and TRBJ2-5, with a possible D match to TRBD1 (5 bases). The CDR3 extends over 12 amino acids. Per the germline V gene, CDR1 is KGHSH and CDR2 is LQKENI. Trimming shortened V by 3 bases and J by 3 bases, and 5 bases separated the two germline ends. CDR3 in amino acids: CASSPREETQYF. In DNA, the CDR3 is TGTGCCAGCTCACCCAGGGAAGAGACCCAGTACTTC.

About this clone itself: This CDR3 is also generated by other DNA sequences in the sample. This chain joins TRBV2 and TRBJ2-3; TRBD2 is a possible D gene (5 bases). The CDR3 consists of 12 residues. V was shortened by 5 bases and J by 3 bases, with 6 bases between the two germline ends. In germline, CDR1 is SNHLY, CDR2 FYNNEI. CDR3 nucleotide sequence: TGTGCCAGCAGTCCGGGGACAGATACGCAGTATTTT. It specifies CASSPGTDTQYF.

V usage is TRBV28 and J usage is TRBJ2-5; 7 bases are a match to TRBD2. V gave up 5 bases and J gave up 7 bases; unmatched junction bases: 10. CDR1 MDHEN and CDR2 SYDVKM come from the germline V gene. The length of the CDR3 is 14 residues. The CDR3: CASSGRGSPGTQYF. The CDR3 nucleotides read TGTGCCAGCAGTGGCCGCGGGAGTCCAGGGACCCAGTACTTC. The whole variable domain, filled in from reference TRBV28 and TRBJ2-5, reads DVKVTQSSRYLVKRTGEKVFLECVQDMDHENMFWYRQDPGLGLRLIYFSYDVKMKEKGDIPEGYSVSREKKERFSLILESASTNQTSMYLCASSGRGSPGTQYFGPGTRLLVL.

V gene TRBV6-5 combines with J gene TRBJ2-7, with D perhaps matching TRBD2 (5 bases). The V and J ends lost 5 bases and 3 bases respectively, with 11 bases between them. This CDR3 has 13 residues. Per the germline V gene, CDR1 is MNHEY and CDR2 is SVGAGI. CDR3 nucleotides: TGTGCCAGCAGTCGGGGAGACCACTACGAGCAGTACTTC. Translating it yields CASSRGDHYEQYF.

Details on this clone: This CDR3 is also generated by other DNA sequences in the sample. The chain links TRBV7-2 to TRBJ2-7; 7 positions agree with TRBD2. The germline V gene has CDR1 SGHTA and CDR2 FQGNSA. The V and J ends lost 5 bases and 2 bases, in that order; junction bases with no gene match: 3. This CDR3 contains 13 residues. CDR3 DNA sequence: TGTGCCAGCAGCCCTAGCGGCCCCTACGAGCAGTACTTC. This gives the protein CASSPSGPYEQYF.

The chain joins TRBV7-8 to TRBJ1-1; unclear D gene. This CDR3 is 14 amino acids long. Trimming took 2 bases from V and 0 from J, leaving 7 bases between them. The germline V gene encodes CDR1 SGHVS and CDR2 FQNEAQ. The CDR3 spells CASSLKEVNTEAFF. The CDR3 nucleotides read TGTGCCAGCAGCTTAAAGGAGGTGAACACTGAAGCTTTCTTT.

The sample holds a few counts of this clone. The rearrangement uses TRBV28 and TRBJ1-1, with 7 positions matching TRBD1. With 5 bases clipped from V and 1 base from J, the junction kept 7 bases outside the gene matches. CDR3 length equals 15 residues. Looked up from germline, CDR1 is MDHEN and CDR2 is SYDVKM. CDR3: CASSPPTGWNTEAFF. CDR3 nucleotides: TGTGCCAGCAGTCCCCCGACAGGGTGGAACACTGAAGCTTTCTTT.

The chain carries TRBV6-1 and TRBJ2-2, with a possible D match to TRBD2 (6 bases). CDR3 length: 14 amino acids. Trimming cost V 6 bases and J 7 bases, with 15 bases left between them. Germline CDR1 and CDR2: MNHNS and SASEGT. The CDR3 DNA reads TGTGCCAGCAGGGAGGGGTGGGGAGTCGGGGAGCTGTTTTTT. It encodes CASREGWGVGELFF.

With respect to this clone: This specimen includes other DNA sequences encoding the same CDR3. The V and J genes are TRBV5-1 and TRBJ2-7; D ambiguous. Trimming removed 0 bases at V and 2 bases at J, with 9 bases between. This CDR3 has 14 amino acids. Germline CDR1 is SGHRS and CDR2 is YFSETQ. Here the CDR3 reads CASSLDPGPYEQYF. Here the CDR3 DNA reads TGCGCCAGCAGCTTGGATCCAGGACCCTACGAGCAGTACTTC.

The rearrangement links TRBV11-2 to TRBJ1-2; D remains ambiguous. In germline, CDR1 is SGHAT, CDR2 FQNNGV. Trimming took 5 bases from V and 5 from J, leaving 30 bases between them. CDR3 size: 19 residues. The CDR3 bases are TGTGCCAGCAGCACCGTTAATGCCCCGATCTATGGAGCTTTGTATGGCTACACCTTC. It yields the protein CASSTVNAPIYGALYGYTF.

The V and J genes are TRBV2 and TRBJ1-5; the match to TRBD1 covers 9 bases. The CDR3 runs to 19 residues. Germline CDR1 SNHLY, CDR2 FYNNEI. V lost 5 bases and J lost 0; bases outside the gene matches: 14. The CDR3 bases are TGTGCCAGCAGTAGGCCCGGTGGGACAGGGAGGACTAGCAATCAGCCCCAGCATTTT. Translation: CASSRPGGTGRTSNQPQHF.

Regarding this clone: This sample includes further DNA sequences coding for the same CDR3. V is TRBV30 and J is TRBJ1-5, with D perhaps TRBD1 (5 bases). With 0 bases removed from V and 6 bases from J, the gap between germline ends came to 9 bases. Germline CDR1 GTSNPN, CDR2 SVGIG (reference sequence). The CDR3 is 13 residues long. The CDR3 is CAWSVPRGQPQHF. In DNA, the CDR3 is TGTGCCTGGAGTGTACCTAGGGGTCAGCCCCAGCATTTT.

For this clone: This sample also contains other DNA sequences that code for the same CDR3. CDR3 DNA sequence: TGTGCCTGGAGTCAGGGAGCAACTAATGAAAAACTGTTTTTT. Protein product: CAWSQGATNEKLFF. The chain joins TRBV30 to TRBJ1-4, with D perhaps TRBD1 (5 bases). The V end was cut by 2 bases, the J end by 0 bases, with 7 bases between. The CDR3 loop spans 14 amino acids. The germline V gene has CDR1 GTSNPN and CDR2 SVGIG (reference sequence).

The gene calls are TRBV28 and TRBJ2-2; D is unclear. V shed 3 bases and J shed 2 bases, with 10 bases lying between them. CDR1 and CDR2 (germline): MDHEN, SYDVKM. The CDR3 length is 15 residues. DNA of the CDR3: TGTGCCAGCAGTTTCCCGGCAGCCAACACCGGGGAGCTGTTTTTT. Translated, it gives CASSFPAANTGELFF.

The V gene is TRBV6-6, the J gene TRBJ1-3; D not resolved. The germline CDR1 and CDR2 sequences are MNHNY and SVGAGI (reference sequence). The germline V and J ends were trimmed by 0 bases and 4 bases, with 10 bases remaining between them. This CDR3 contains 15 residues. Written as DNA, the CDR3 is TGTGCCAGCAGTTACTCGGGTCCCAGGGGAAACACCATATATTTT. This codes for CASSYSGPRGNTIYF.

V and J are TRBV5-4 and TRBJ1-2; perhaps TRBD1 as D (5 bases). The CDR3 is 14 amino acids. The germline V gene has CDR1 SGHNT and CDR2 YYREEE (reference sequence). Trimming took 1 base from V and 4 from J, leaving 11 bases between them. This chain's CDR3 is CASSLPQGFYGYTF. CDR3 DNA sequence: TGTGCCAGCAGCTTGCCCCAGGGCTTCTATGGCTACACCTTC.

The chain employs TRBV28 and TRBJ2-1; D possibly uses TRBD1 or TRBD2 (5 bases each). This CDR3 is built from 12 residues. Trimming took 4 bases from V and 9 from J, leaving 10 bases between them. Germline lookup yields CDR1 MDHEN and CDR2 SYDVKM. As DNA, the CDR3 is TGTGCCAGCAGTTCGGGGCCGGGTGAGCAGTTCTTC. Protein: CASSSGPGEQFF.

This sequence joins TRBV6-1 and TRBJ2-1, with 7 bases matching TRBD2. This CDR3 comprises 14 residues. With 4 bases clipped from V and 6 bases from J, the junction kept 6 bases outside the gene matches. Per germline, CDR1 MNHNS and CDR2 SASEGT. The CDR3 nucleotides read TGTGCCAGCAGTGGGGAACTAGCGTCCAATGAGCAGTTCTTC. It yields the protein CASSGELASNEQFF.

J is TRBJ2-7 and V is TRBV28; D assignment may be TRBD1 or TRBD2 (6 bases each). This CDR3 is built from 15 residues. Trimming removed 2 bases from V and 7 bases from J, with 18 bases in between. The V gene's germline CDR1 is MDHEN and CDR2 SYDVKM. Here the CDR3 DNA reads TGTGCCAGCAGTTTAACCGGGGGCTTACATTATGAGCAGTACTTC. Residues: CASSLTGGLHYEQYF. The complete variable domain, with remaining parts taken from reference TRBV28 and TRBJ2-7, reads DVKVTQSSRYLVKRTGEKVFLECVQDMDHENMFWYRQDPGLGLRLIYFSYDVKMKEKGDIPEGYSVSREKKERFSLILESASTNQTSMYLCASSLTGGLHYEQYFGPGTRLTVT.

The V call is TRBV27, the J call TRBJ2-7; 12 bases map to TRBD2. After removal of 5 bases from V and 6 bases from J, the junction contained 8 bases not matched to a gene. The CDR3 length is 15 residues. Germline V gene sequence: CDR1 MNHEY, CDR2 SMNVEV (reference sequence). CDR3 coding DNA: TGTGCCAGCAGTCCGACTCCTAGCGGGAGGGGCGAGCAGTACTTC. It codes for CASSPTPSGRGEQYF.

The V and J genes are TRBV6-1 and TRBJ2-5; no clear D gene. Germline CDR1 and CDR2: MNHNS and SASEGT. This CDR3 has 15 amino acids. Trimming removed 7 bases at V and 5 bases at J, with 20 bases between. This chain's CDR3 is CASTVNPNDGETQYF. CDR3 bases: TGTGCCAGCACGGTTAACCCCAACGACGGGGAGACCCAGTACTTC.

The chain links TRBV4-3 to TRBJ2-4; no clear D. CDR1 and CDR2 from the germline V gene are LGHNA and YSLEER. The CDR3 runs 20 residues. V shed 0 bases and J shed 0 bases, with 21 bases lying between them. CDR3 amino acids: CASSQDLIGPTALAKNIQYF. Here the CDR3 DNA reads TGCGCCAGCAGCCAAGATCTAATAGGGCCCACTGCACTAGCCAAAAACATTCAGTACTTC.

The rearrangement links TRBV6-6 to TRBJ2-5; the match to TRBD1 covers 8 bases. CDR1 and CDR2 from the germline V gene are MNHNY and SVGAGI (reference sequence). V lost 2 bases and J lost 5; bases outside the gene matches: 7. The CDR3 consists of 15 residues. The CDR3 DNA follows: TGTGCCAGCAGTTACCCCGACAGGGGCCCCGAGACCCAGTACTTC. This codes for CASSYPDRGPETQYF.